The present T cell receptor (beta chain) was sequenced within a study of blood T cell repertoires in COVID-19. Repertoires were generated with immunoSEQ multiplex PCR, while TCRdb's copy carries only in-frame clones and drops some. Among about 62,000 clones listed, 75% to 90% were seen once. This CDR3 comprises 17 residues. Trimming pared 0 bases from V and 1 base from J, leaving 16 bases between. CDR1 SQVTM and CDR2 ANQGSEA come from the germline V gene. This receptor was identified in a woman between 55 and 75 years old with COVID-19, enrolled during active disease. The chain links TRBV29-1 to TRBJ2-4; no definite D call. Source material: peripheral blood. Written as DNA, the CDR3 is TGCAGCGTTGAAGAGTATCGTGGTAGCTTGGCCAAAAACATTCAGTACTTC. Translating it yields CSVEEYRGSLAKNIQYF.